This is a list of T cell receptor beta chains from one sample in a study of post-analysis software for immune sequencing data. TCRdb recomputed calls from the PCR reads with MiXCR, one row per CDR3 protein. The sample has about half a million distinct CDR3 sequences, 34% seen once. The specimen sequenced was blood. The receptors shown here come from a girl aged 2-17 years with multiple sclerosis. Both conserved end residues are part of each CDR3. D genes are given only for firm matches. Part of the rows lack a size; the others show once, few, many or a class for expanded clones.

j_call | v_call | cdr3_length | clone_size | d_call | cdr3_nt | cdr3_aa
TRBJ2-7 | TRBV28 | 14 | NA | NA | TGTGCCAGCAGTTTTAGAGGTAGGACCCGCGAGCAGTACTTC | CASSFRGRTREQYF
TRBJ2-2 | TRBV15 | 14 | once | NA | TGTGCCACCAGCAGAGATAAAGTCCCCGGGGAGCTGTTTTTT | CATSRDKVPGELFF
TRBJ1-2 | TRBV9 | 14 | NA | TRBD1 | TGTGCCAGCAGCGCATCGGACAGGGTATCTGGCTACACCTTC | CASSASDRVSGYTF
TRBJ2-5 | TRBV7-9 | 15 | many | TRBD2 | TGTGCCAGCAGTGACCCCCTAGCGGGGGTTGAGACCCAGTACTTC | CASSDPLAGVETQYF
TRBJ2-3 | TRBV4-1 | 17 | NA | TRBD1 | TGCGCCAGCAGCCAGGAAAGGACAGGGAAGAGCACAGATACGCAGTATTTT | CASSQERTGKSTDTQYF
TRBJ1-1 | TRBV10-1 | 13 | few | NA | TGCGCCAGCAGTGGCAGCTTGAACACTGAAGCTTTCTTT | CASSGSLNTEAFF
TRBJ1-5 | TRBV7-2 | 16 | NA | NA | TGTGCCAGCAGCTTAGTTGGGGGTATCGCAAATCAGCCCCAGCATTTT | CASSLVGGIANQPQHF
TRBJ2-1 | TRBV6-1 | 14 | NA | TRBD2 | TGTGCCAGCAGTGTTAGCGGGGGGGCAGATGAGCAGTTCTTC | CASSVSGGADEQFF
TRBJ2-3 | TRBV14 | 15 | NA | TRBD1 | TGTGCCAGCAGCCCGGTCGGGACAGGTACAGATACGCAGTATTTT | CASSPVGTGTDTQYF
TRBJ1-5 | TRBV3-1 | 13 | few | NA | TGTGCCAGCAGCCAAGTCGAAGGTCAGCCCCAGCATTTT | CASSQVEGQPQHF
TRBJ2-3 | TRBV5-1 | 18 | NA | TRBD2 | TGCGCCAGCAGCTTGGGTAGCGGGGGAACTAGCAGGACAGATACGCAGTATTTT | CASSLGSGGTSRTDTQYF
TRBJ2-3 | TRBV29-1 | 19 | few | TRBD1 | TGCAGCGTTGAAGATCGGTTGATTCCGGGACAGGGGGCCTCAGATACGCAGTATTTT | CSVEDRLIPGQGASDTQYF
TRBJ2-4 | TRBV20-1 | 17 | NA | TRBD1 | TGCAGTGCTAGAGATGTGGACAGGGAAAAGGACAAAAACATTCAGTACTTC | CSARDVDREKDKNIQYF
TRBJ2-4 | TRBV13 | 13 | NA | NA | TGTGCCAGCAGCTTAGGAGGCTGGACAAAAACGTACTTC | CASSLGGWTKTYF
TRBJ2-5 | TRBV7-9 | 18 | NA | TRBD2 | TGTGCCAGCAGCCCCCCGGGACTAGCGGGGGTGCAGACTGAAACCCAGTACTTC | CASSPPGLAGVQTETQYF
TRBJ1-2 | TRBV24-1 | 14 | few | NA | TGTGCCACCAGTGCACGGGGGGCTATGAGAGGCTACACCTTC | CATSARGAMRGYTF
TRBJ2-6 | TRBV20-1 | 16 | NA | NA | TGCAGTGCCGCGCCCGCCCGAGGGGCTGGGGCCAACGTCCTGACTTTC | CSAAPARGAGANVLTF
TRBJ1-2 | TRBV4-2 | 16 | few | NA | TGTGCCAGCAGCCAAGGAAACCAGTACGGCGGTTCTGGCTACACCTTC | CASSQGNQYGGSGYTF
TRBJ2-5 | TRBV7-2 | 17 | NA | TRBD2 | TGTGCCAGCAGCTTAGACGGACTAGCGGGGGGCGAAGAGACCCAGTACTTC | CASSLDGLAGGEETQYF
TRBJ1-1 | TRBV12-3/TRBV12-4 | 12 | NA | NA | TGTGCCGGAGGGGAGGAGGACACTGAAGCTTTCTTT | CAGGEEDTEAFF
TRBJ2-7 | TRBV20-1 | 16 | few | NA | TGCAGTGCTCCGCCTACCTCTTACAGGGAATTCCACGAGCAGTACTTC | CSAPPTSYREFHEQYF
TRBJ2-1 | TRBV29-1 | 13 | NA | TRBD2 | TGCAGCGTTTTCCGGACTAGCGGGGATGAGCAGTTCTTC | CSVFRTSGDEQFF
TRBJ2-3 | TRBV7-2 | 14 | many | NA | TGTGCCAGCAGCTTAATTCGGGGCACAGATACGCAGTATTTT | CASSLIRGTDTQYF
TRBJ2-7 | TRBV10-3 | 13 | few | TRBD2 | TGTGCCACCCAGACTAGCGGGCTCTCCGAGCAGTACTTC | CATQTSGLSEQYF
TRBJ2-5 | TRBV15 | 12 | NA | NA | TGTGCCACCAGCAGAGACCAAGAGACCCAGTACTTC | CATSRDQETQYF
TRBJ2-3 | TRBV20-1 | 15 | few | NA | TGCAGTGCTAGTACCCCCGAAGGCTACACAGATACGCAGTATTTT | CSASTPEGYTDTQYF
TRBJ1-2 | TRBV6-6 | 13 | NA | NA | TGTGCCAGCAGTGGGGACGGGGCCTATGGCTACACCTTC | CASSGDGAYGYTF
TRBJ2-7 | TRBV20-1 | 18 | NA | TRBD2 | TGCAGTGCTAGAAGGACTAGCGGGGGGGCCGCCGGGACCTACGAGCAGTACTTC | CSARRTSGGAAGTYEQYF
TRBJ2-7 | TRBV24-1 | 13 | NA | NA | TGTGCCACCAGTGATACATACAGGAATGAGCAGTACTTC | CATSDTYRNEQYF
TRBJ1-5 | TRBV7-8 | 17 | NA | NA | TGTGCCAGCAGCTCACAGGTCCGGGGACGGGGCAATCAGCCCCAGCATTTT | CASSSQVRGRGNQPQHF
TRBJ2-1 | TRBV7-9 | 13 | few | TRBD1 | TGTGCCAGCAGCCCCCAGACAGGGGATGAGCAGTTCTTC | CASSPQTGDEQFF
TRBJ1-4 | TRBV6-1 | 13 | few | NA | TGTGCCAGCAGTGAAGTTTATCTCGAAAAACTGTTTTTT | CASSEVYLEKLFF
TRBJ2-3 | TRBV5-1 | 16 | few | NA | TGCGCCAGCAGCCCCCCTTCCAGGGTGGGCACAGATACGCAGTATTTT | CASSPPSRVGTDTQYF
TRBJ2-3 | TRBV20-1 | 13 | few | NA | TGCAGTGCTCTGGACCCCGGCACAGATACGCAGTATTTT | CSALDPGTDTQYF
TRBJ2-1 | TRBV20-1 | 15 | NA | TRBD2 | TGCAGTGCTCGGACTAGCGGGGGGGGACGCAATGAGCAGTTCTTC | CSARTSGGGRNEQFF
TRBJ1-5 | TRBV2 | 14 | NA | NA | TGTGCCAGCAGTGAAGGCCCTTTGATACAGCCCCAGCATTTT | CASSEGPLIQPQHF
TRBJ2-7 | TRBV12-3/TRBV12-4 | 13 | NA | TRBD1 | TGTGCCAGCACCTCGGGACAGTGGTACGAGCAGTACTTC | CASTSGQWYEQYF
TRBJ1-4 | TRBV7-2 | 14 | NA | NA | TGTGCCAGCAGTTCCCTGGTGGCTAATGAAAAACTGTTTTTT | CASSSLVANEKLFF
TRBJ2-7 | TRBV29-1 | 12 | few | NA | TGCAGCGTTCGACGGCCCTACAATGAGCAGTACTTC | CSVRRPYNEQYF
TRBJ2-1 | TRBV5-1 | 16 | many | NA | TGCGCCAGCAGCTTGGGAACCACCGGGACATACAATGAGCAGTTCTTC | CASSLGTTGTYNEQFF
TRBJ2-3 | TRBV5-6 | 15 | NA | TRBD1 | TGTGCCAGCAGCTGGGGACAGGCAGTCACAGATACGCAGTATTTT | CASSWGQAVTDTQYF
TRBJ2-7 | TRBV5-6 | 15 | NA | NA | TGTGCCAGCAGCTTGGCCGTAGGTGACGCAGGCGAGCAGTACTTC | CASSLAVGDAGEQYF
TRBJ2-7 | TRBV4-1 | 18 | NA | NA | TGCGCCAGCAGCCAAGTACTAACAGGGCGCGGAGCGGTCTACGAGCAGTACTTC | CASSQVLTGRGAVYEQYF
TRBJ2-1 | TRBV2 | 12 | NA | NA | TGTGCCACCCGCGAAGGATACAATGAGCAGTTCTTC | CATREGYNEQFF
TRBJ2-3 | TRBV5-1 | 17 | few | TRBD2 | TGCGCCAGCAGCTTGGCGGTTAGCGGGGTGTCTTCAGATACGCAGTATTTT | CASSLAVSGVSSDTQYF
TRBJ2-5 | TRBV29-1 | 13 | many | NA | TGCAGCGTTGTCGGTGGGGGCCAAGAGACCCAGTACTTC | CSVVGGGQETQYF
TRBJ1-2 | TRBV6-5 | 13 | many | TRBD1 | TGCGCCAGCAGCCGGGACAGGGACTATGGCTACACCTTC | CASSRDRDYGYTF
TRBJ1-2 | TRBV6-1 | 12 | few | TRBD1 | TGTGCCAGCAGTGGGGGGACAGATGGCTACACCTTC | CASSGGTDGYTF
TRBJ2-7 | TRBV4-2 | 15 | NA | TRBD2 | TGTGCCAGCAGCCAAGATAGGGGTAGCGGGAACGAGCAGTACTTC | CASSQDRGSGNEQYF
TRBJ2-5 | TRBV3-1 | 11 | NA | NA | TGTGCCAGCAGCCAAGAAAAGGTTCGGTACTTC | CASSQEKVRYF
TRBJ2-2 | TRBV20-1 | 19 | NA | NA | TGCAGTGCTAGAAAGGTCTTCGGAGGCGCGGGGGCAATCACCGGGGAGCTGTTTTTT | CSARKVFGGAGAITGELFF
TRBJ1-4 | TRBV7-9 | 15 | NA | NA | TGTGCCAGCAGCCCCTCAGGGGCCTCAGGGGAAAAACTGTTTTTT | CASSPSGASGEKLFF
TRBJ1-6 | TRBV20-1 | 15 | few | TRBD1 | TGCAGTGCTCAGGCAGGGGGTCGCAATAATTCACCCCTCCACTTT | CSAQAGGRNNSPLHF
TRBJ2-7 | TRBV7-8 | 14 | NA | TRBD1 | TGTGCCAGCAGCCTACGACAGGGTCCCTACGAGCAGTACTTC | CASSLRQGPYEQYF
TRBJ2-4 | TRBV11-2 | 15 | NA | NA | TGTGCCAGCAACATTTCCCAGACGACCAAAAACATTCAGTACTTC | CASNISQTTKNIQYF
TRBJ1-5 | TRBV12-3/TRBV12-4 | 13 | NA | NA | TGTGCCAGCAGTAGACGGGTTGGGGAGCCCCAGCATTTT | CASSRRVGEPQHF
TRBJ1-6 | TRBV19 | 15 | NA | TRBD1 | TGTGCCAGTAGTAGACTAGGGGGCGCGGATTCACCCCTCCACTTT | CASSRLGGADSPLHF
TRBJ2-5 | TRBV20-1 | 11 | few | NA | TGCAGTGTTGGACCCCGGGAGACCCAGTACTTC | CSVGPRETQYF
TRBJ2-5 | TRBV7-9 | 15 | few | TRBD2 | TGTGCCAGCACTCTACTAGCGGGGGTGAGAGAGACCCAGTACTTC | CASTLLAGVRETQYF